These T cell receptor beta chains were read from a single sample in a study of cytomegalovirus exposure and HLA in healthy donors. Assay used: immunoSEQ multiplex PCR; TCRdb lists only in-frame clones, some missing. This table has 120,000 to 150,000 clones, around 86% appearing once. The sequenced sample was PBMCs. Receptors originate from a man younger than 30 in good health and CMV-seropositive. CDR3s include the opening cysteine and the closing phenylalanine or tryptophan. D genes are given only for firm matches. Size values are once, few and many counts, or a class for expanded clones, and some rows have none.

>TRBD1|TRBJ2-3|.|TRBV11-3
TGTGCCAGCTCCCCCCGGGACAGGGCAGCAGATACGCAGTATTTT
CASSPRDRAADTQYF
>TRBD1|TRBJ2-7|.|TRBV5-6
TGTGCCAGCAGCCTCCGACAGGGGGCGAGGTACTTC
CASSLRQGARYF
>.|TRBJ2-7|.|TRBV5-6
TGTGCCAGCAATCGCGGGATACTGGGAGAATTCTACGAGCAGTACTTC
CASNRGILGEFYEQYF
>.|TRBJ2-5|.|TRBV6-5
TGTGCCAGCGTCTTTAGCGGGACCCAGTACTTC
CASVFSGTQYF
>.|TRBJ2-4|.|TRBV29-1
TGCAGCGTGGGCGGGCCGGGGACATCCAAAAACATTCAGTACTTC
CSVGGPGTSKNIQYF
>.|TRBJ2-7|.|TRBV6-5
TGTGCCAGCAGTTACTCGTATCCAGCCTACGAGCAGTACTTC
CASSYSYPAYEQYF
>.|TRBJ1-5|.|TRBV7-9
TGTGCCAGCAGCTTAGGGGGGAGGGGTGGCCAGCCCCAGCATTTT
CASSLGGRGGQPQHF
>.|TRBJ2-1|.|TRBV18
TGTGCCAGCTCACCACGAATCTTGGGAGAAATTTTAAGCTCCTACAATGAGCAGTTCTTC
CASSPRILGEILSSYNEQFF
>TRBD1|TRBJ2-3|.|TRBV27
TGTGCCAGCAGTTTATCCGCGGCGACAGGGGAGGAGTATTTT
CASSLSAATGEEYF
>.|TRBJ2-7|few|TRBV30
TGTGCCTGGAGTGTTGGACTCCTTAGGACCTCCTACGAGCAGTACTTC
CAWSVGLLRTSYEQYF
>.|TRBJ2-7|.|TRBV7-9
TGTGCCAGCAGCGCGGCAGGGTCATACTACTACGAGCAGTACTTC
CASSAAGSYYYEQYF
>.|TRBJ1-5|once|TRBV6-1
TGTGCCAGTTCCCCCGGGGAGGGCAATCAGCCCCAGCATTTT
CASSPGEGNQPQHF
>.|TRBJ1-3|.|TRBV5-4
TGTGCCAGCAGCCCGAAAGAGAACTCTGGAAACACCATATATTTT
CASSPKENSGNTIYF
>TRBD2|TRBJ2-5|few|TRBV5-1
TGCGCCAGCAGCTTGGGGTCTAGCGGTGGGGAGACCCAGTACTTC
CASSLGSSGGETQYF
>TRBD1|TRBJ2-7|few|TRBV6-5
TGTGCCAGCAGTTACTCGACAGGGGCAACCTACGAGCAGTACTTC
CASSYSTGATYEQYF
>.|TRBJ2-1|.|TRBV30
TGTGCCTGGCGGACTTCTAATGAGCAGTTCTTC
CAWRTSNEQFF
>TRBD2|TRBJ2-2|.|TRBV9
TGTGCCAGCAGCGTAGCTAATAGCGGGGCGAACACCGGGGAGCTGTTTTTT
CASSVANSGANTGELFF
>.|TRBJ1-2|.|TRBV10-3
TGTGCCATCAGCCCTCAAAATCCGGGACAATCTTTATATGGCTACACCTTC
CAISPQNPGQSLYGYTF
>TRBD1|TRBJ2-2|.|TRBV7-8
TGTGCCAGCAGCTTAGGGACAGGGAGGACCGGGGAGCTGTTTTTT
CASSLGTGRTGELFF
>.|TRBJ1-1|.|TRBV18
TGTGCCAGCTCACCCGGGGTAGCAAGGACTGAAGCTTTCTTT
CASSPGVARTEAFF
>TRBD2|TRBJ2-1|.|TRBV5-1
TGCGCCAGCAGCCAACTAGCGGGAGGGCCATTAGGTGAGCAGTTCTTC
CASSQLAGGPLGEQFF
>TRBD2|TRBJ2-3|.|TRBV5-4
TGTGCCAGCAGCTTGTCTCCTAGCGGGAGGACCACAGATACGCAGTATTTT
CASSLSPSGRTTDTQYF
>.|TRBJ2-7|.|TRBV11-3
TGTGCCAGCAGCTTTGGGCCCACTCCCTCCTACGAGCAGTACTTC
CASSFGPTPSYEQYF
>TRBD2|TRBJ2-7|.|TRBV7-9
TGTGCCAGCAGCTCTATGACTAGCGGGAACGAGCAGTACTTC
CASSSMTSGNEQYF
>TRBD1|TRBJ1-2|.|TRBV19
TGTGCCAGTAGCAACCGGACAGGAAATTACTATGGCTACACCTTC
CASSNRTGNYYGYTF
>TRBD1|TRBJ1-1|.|TRBV6-5
TGTGCCAGCAGTTATTCCGGACAGGTGATGAACACTGAAGCTTTCTTT
CASSYSGQVMNTEAFF
>.|TRBJ1-2|.|TRBV7-8
TGTGCCAGCAGCTTATCCCAGACAGGACTTGGCTATGGCTACACCTTC
CASSLSQTGLGYGYTF
>TRBD1|TRBJ1-4|.|TRBV27
TGTGCCAGCAGTTTATTAGGGACAGCTAATGAAAAACTGTTTTTT
CASSLLGTANEKLFF
>.|TRBJ2-5|.|TRBV7-2
TGTGCCAGCAGCTCCCCACAAAGGGGGAGATACTTC
CASSSPQRGRYF
>TRBD1|TRBJ1-1|.|TRBV2
TGTGCCAGCATGGGACAGGGCTCTAGCACTGAAGCTTTCTTT
CASMGQGSSTEAFF
>TRBD2|TRBJ2-2|.|TRBV4-2
TGTGCCAGCAGCCAGACCGGGACTAGCGGTGTGGTTGGGGAGCTGTTTTTT
CASSQTGTSGVVGELFF
>.|TRBJ2-7|.|TRBV5-6
TGTGCCAGCAGCTTGGGGAGCGGAAGAAGGACCTACGAGCAGTACTTC
CASSLGSGRRTYEQYF
>.|TRBJ2-1|.|TRBV7-9
TGTGCCAGCAGCTCAAGGACAGTCTACAATGAGCAGTTCTTC
CASSSRTVYNEQFF
>TRBD1|TRBJ1-5|.|TRBV12-5
TGTGCTAGTGGTTTGGTTACAGGGGTTGGCCAGCCCCAGCATTTT
CASGLVTGVGQPQHF
>TRBD1|TRBJ2-7|.|TRBV18
TGTGCCAGCTCAAGCCGGGACAGGGTGTTCAACGAGCAGTACTTC
CASSSRDRVFNEQYF
>.|TRBJ1-1|.|TRBV5-4
TGTGCCAGCAGCTTACAGGGAGGGACGAACACTGAAGCTTTCTTT
CASSLQGGTNTEAFF
>.|TRBJ2-5|.|TRBV5-1
TGCGCCAGCAGCTTATCCCCCGAAGAGACCCAGTACTTC
CASSLSPEETQYF
>.|TRBJ2-7|.|TRBV28
TGTGCCAGCAGTTTAAAGGCTTCGACACAGTACTTC
CASSLKASTQYF
>TRBD2|TRBJ2-5|.|TRBV29-1
TGCAGCGTTGAATACGGGAGGGCCAAAGAGACCCAGTACTTC
CSVEYGRAKETQYF
>.|TRBJ1-1|.|TRBV29-1
TGCAGCGTTGAAGTTTCGGGGGTCGATACTGAAGCTTTCTTT
CSVEVSGVDTEAFF
>.|TRBJ1-4|few|TRBV5-1
TGCGCCAGCAGCTTGGAAGGGGCTGCGCTTGAAAAACTGTTTTTT
CASSLEGAALEKLFF
>TRBD1|TRBJ2-3|.|TRBV28
TGTGCCAGCAGTGCCACAGGGGCTTACACAGATACGCAGTATTTT
CASSATGAYTDTQYF
>TRBD2|TRBJ2-1|.|TRBV30
TGTGCCTGTGCCGGGACTAGCCTCAGAGAGCAGTTCTTC
CACAGTSLREQFF
>TRBD1|TRBJ2-7|.|TRBV19
TGTGCCAGTAGTATCATAGGGACAGGAATATACGAGCAGTACTTC
CASSIIGTGIYEQYF
>.|TRBJ2-7|.|TRBV6-1
TGTGCCAGCAGTCCCCCTCGGGCAGGGCAACACGAGCAGTACTTC
CASSPPRAGQHEQYF
>.|TRBJ1-5|.|TRBV27
TGTGCCAGCAGTTTAGGAGGGCTCAATCAGCCCCAGCATTTT
CASSLGGLNQPQHF
>.|TRBJ2-3|.|TRBV7-6
TGTGCCAGCAGCTCACGGGATACGCAGTATTTT
CASSSRDTQYF
>TRBD1|TRBJ2-2|.|TRBV7-6
TGTGCCAGCAGCCCCCCCGGGACAGAACTAAACACCGGGGAGCTGTTTTTT
CASSPPGTELNTGELFF
>.|TRBJ2-7|.|TRBV28
TGTGCCAGCTGGCATCCGGGGAGCTACGAGCAGTACTTC
CASWHPGSYEQYF
>.|TRBJ2-7|.|TRBV27
TGTGCCAGCAGTTTCTGGGGCCAAACCTACGAGCAGTACTTC
CASSFWGQTYEQYF
>TRBD1|TRBJ2-3|.|TRBV27
TGTGCCAGCAGTTGGGACAGACCCACAGATACGCAGTATTTT
CASSWDRPTDTQYF
>TRBD1|TRBJ1-4|once|TRBV7-9
TGTGCCAGCAGCAGACAGGGGGCCCGGGAGGGGGAAAAACTGTTTTTT
CASSRQGAREGEKLFF
>TRBD2|TRBJ2-1|.|TRBV19
TGTGCCAGTAGTCATAGCGGGAGATCGGCCAATGAGCAGTTCTTC
CASSHSGRSANEQFF